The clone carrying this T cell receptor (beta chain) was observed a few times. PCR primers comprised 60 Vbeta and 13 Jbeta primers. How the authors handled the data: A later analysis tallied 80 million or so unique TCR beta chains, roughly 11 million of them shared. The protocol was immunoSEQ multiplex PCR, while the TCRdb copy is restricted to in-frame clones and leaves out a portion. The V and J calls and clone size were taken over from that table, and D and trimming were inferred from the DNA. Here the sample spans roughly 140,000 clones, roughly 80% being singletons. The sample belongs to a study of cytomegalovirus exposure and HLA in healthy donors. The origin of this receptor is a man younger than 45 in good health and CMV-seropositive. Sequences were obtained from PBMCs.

This chain's CDR3 is CASSWWTSGMPETQYF. The CDR3 DNA sequence: TGTGCCAGCAGTTGGTGGACTAGCGGGATGCCAGAGACCCAGTACTTC. J is TRBJ2-5 and V is TRBV6-6; 12 nucleotides agree with TRBD2. Germline CDR1 and CDR2: MNHNY and SVGAGI (reference sequence). The CDR3 is made up of 16 amino acids. V trimming: 4 bases; J trimming: 4 bases; junction bases outside the gene matches: 7.